The clone carrying this T cell receptor beta chain was observed a handful of times. Germline-derived CDR1 and CDR2 are SGHRS and YFSETQ. Trimming cost V 4 bases and J 4 bases; bases outside gene matches: 4. The CDR3 runs 13 residues. This sample was included in a study of blood T cell repertoires in COVID-19. Overall study context: Acute and convalescent COVID-19 specimens originated in the United States, Italy and Spain. Nucleic acid was either cDNA or gDNA, and it came from T cells, B-cell-depleted T cells, or PBMCs.

As originally analysed: Amplification of reference gene primers provided the estimated nucleated cell counts. Using immunoSEQ multiplex PCR, the repertoire was profiled, and TCRdb retains in-frame clones only, with some absent. V and J calls and clone size are as listed in that table; D and trimming were resolved from the DNA. The table lists about 110,000 clones, approximately 78% of them singletons. The sample taken for sequencing was peripheral blood. This sequence was found in a man aged 65 to 85 with acute or convalescent COVID-19. The rearrangement uses TRBV5-1 and TRBJ1-2, with 7 bases lining up with TRBD1. CDR3 DNA sequence: TGCGCCAGCAGCCAGGACAGGCTCTATGGCTACACCTTC. As protein: CASSQDRLYGYTF.